The next 26 T cell receptor beta chains were all read from a single sample in a study of blood T cell repertoires in COVID-19. Profiled with immunoSEQ multiplex PCR; TCRdb holds only in-frame clones, not every one. The sample contains approximately 150,000 clones, roughly 84% of which appear only once. The sample taken for sequencing was PBMCs or T cells enriched from blood (not recorded which). All receptors come from a man in his sixties or seventies who had been exposed to COVID-19.

CDR3 sequence (DNA): TGTGCCAGTAGTCGACTGCTTGATTTCTCTGGAAACACCATATATTTT. Translation: CASSRLLDFSGNTIYF. This chain connects TRBV19 to TRBJ1-3; D is unclear. The CDR3 extends over 16 amino acids. Germline assignment: CDR1 LNHDA and CDR2 SQIVND (reference sequence). Trimming left V 5 bases short and J 0 bases short, with 14 bases between.

This chain joins TRBV4-3 and TRBJ2-5, with no clear D. The CDR3 consists of 13 residues. Trimming took 0 bases from V and 4 from J, leaving 6 bases between them. Germline CDR1 is LGHNA and CDR2 is YSLEER. The CDR3 loop is CASSQDGGETQYF. For the CDR3, the DNA is TGCGCCAGCAGCCAAGATGGCGGAGAGACCCAGTACTTC.

J is TRBJ2-1 and V is TRBV24-1; 7 bases match TRBD1. This CDR3 contains 17 residues. V was clipped by 9 bases and J by 10 bases; unmatched bases: 23. Germline-derived CDR1 and CDR2 are KGHDR and SFDVKD. CDR3 in amino acids: CATSRTGSQSLASEQFF. For the CDR3, the DNA is TGTGCCACCTCTAGGACAGGCAGCCAGTCTCTAGCCTCAGAGCAGTTCTTC.

This CDR3 reads CSVEQGIGEKLFF. The DNA of the CDR3 is TGCAGCGTTGAACAGGGAATCGGCGAAAAACTGTTTTTT. The chain combines TRBV29-1 with TRBJ1-4, with a tentative D call TRBD1 (5 bases). Germline V gene lookup returns CDR1 SQVTM and CDR2 ANQGSEA. V lost 2 bases and J lost 8, with 12 bases in between. CDR3 size: 13 residues.

The chain joins TRBV6-5 to TRBJ2-3; the match to TRBD2 covers 9 bases. CDR1 MNHEY and CDR2 SVGAGI come from the germline V gene. The CDR3 is made up of 16 amino acids. Trimming took 0 bases from V and 3 from J; bases not matched to a gene: 4. This CDR3 reads CASSYSEAGGTDTQYF. Written as DNA, the CDR3 is TGTGCCAGCAGTTACTCAGAGGCGGGAGGGACAGATACGCAGTATTTT.

V is TRBV3-1 (or the pseudogene TRBV3-2) and J is TRBJ2-3, with TRBD1 as a possible D gene (5 bases). The V gene's germline CDR1 is LGHDT and CDR2 YNNKEL (reference sequence). Trimming stripped 8 bases from V and 0 bases from J, with 15 bases between. The CDR3 runs to 15 residues. This chain's CDR3 is CASSQIGASTDTQYF. The CDR3 DNA reads TGTGCCAGCTCCCAAATTGGGGCCAGCACAGATACGCAGTATTTT.

This clone was observed a handful of times. The chain recombines TRBV5-1 with TRBJ1-4; possibly TRBD1 for D (5 bases). CDR1 is SGHRS, CDR2 YFSETQ, per germline. The CDR3 has 15 residues. V was shortened by 6 bases and J by 0 bases, with 12 bases between the two germline ends. CDR3 in DNA: TGCGCCAGCAATTCAGGGACTGCAACTAATGAAAAACTGTTTTTT. Its translation is CASNSGTATNEKLFF.

The chain employs TRBV9 and TRBJ1-2; possible D gene TRBD1, 6 bases. The germline V and J ends were trimmed by 3 bases and 2 bases, with 8 bases remaining between them. The germline V gene encodes CDR1 SGDLS and CDR2 YYNGEE. This CDR3 has 13 residues. The DNA of the CDR3 is TGTGCCAGCAGCGGACAGGAAAACTATGGCTACACCTTC. Translating it yields CASSGQENYGYTF. The variable domain in full, completed from reference TRBV9 and TRBJ1-2, reads DSGVTQTPKHLITATGQRVTLRCSPRSGDLSVYWYQQSLDQGLQFLIQYYNGEERAKGNILERFSAQQFPDLHSELNLSSLELGDSALYFCASSGQENYGYTFGSGTRLTVV.

The gene calls are TRBV4-3 and TRBJ1-4; 7 bases are shared with TRBD1. Germline CDR1 is LGHNA and CDR2 is YSLEER. The CDR3 loop spans 15 amino acids. V gave up 3 bases and J gave up 7 bases; unmatched junction bases: 8. The CDR3 DNA reads TGCGCCAGCAGCCACGGAACAGGGGTGGCTGAAAAACTGTTTTTT. Translation gives CASSHGTGVAEKLFF.

This rearrangement joins TRBV28 to TRBJ2-1; 7 bases are shared with TRBD2. The J segment lost 4 bases and the V segment lost 6 bases, leaving 6 bases of the junction unmatched. Germline V gene data show CDR1 as MDHEN and CDR2 as SYDVKM. This CDR3 has 14 amino acids. The DNA of the CDR3 is TGTGCCAGCAGCTCCGGGACTACTTACAATGAGCAGTTCTTC. This sequence encodes CASSSGTTYNEQFF.

The chain is built from TRBV7-8 and TRBJ1-5; D not certain. V lost 5 bases and J lost 6, with 14 bases in between. The CDR3 sequence is 14 residues long. CDR1 and CDR2 (germline): SGHVS, FQNEAQ. DNA of the CDR3: TGTGCCAGCAGCCTAGGACGGAGGAGTCAGCCCCAGCATTTT. Its protein product is CASSLGRRSQPQHF.

This CDR3 reads CASRAQPGVDSPLHF. CDR3 DNA sequence: TGTGCCAGCAGGGCACAACCCGGGGTGGATTCACCCCTCCACTTT. V gene TRBV6-5 combines with J gene TRBJ1-6; D remains unclear. The CDR3 covers 15 residues. Trimming pared 6 bases from V and 8 bases from J, leaving 17 bases between. Germline loops: CDR1 MNHEY, CDR2 SVGAGI.

The chain combines TRBV30 with TRBJ2-7, with D perhaps TRBD2 (6 bases). Trimming took off 2 bases at V and 3 bases at J, with 8 bases between the two ends. Germline CDR1 and CDR2: GTSNPN and SVGIG (reference sequence). The CDR3 is 12 residues long. CDR3 in DNA: TGTGCCTGGAGTTCGGGGGTCTACGAGCAGTACTTC. Protein product: CAWSSGVYEQYF.

This clone was picked up a small number of times. The CDR3 bases are TGTGCCAGTAGTACCCCCGAGGGAACAGATACGCAGTATTTT. It is translated as CASSTPEGTDTQYF. The chain combines TRBV19 with TRBJ2-3, with D maybe TRBD2 (5 bases). Trimming pared 4 bases from V and 3 bases from J, leaving 11 bases between. The CDR3 consists of 14 residues. Germline values: CDR1 LNHDA, CDR2 SQIVND (reference sequence).

The chain recombines TRBV19 with TRBJ2-6, with D possibly matching TRBD2 (6 bases). V lost 10 bases, J lost 1 base, and 17 bases lay in between. Per the germline V gene, CDR1 is LNHDA and CDR2 is SQIVND (reference sequence). CDR3 length: 16 residues. The CDR3 is CATDHGGFSGANVLTF. CDR3 sequence (DNA): TGTGCCACCGACCATGGGGGGTTTTCTGGGGCCAACGTCCTGACTTTC.

This clone was seen more than once but under ten times. V and J are TRBV18 and TRBJ2-2; TRBD2 might be the D (7 bases). Trimming took 0 bases from V and 7 from J, leaving 15 bases between them. The CDR3 is 16 residues long. Germline lookup yields CDR1 KGHSH and CDR2 LQKENI. Here the CDR3 DNA reads TGTGCCAGCTCACCACCGAGCCGGGGGGCCCACGGGGAGCTGTTTTTT. Amino acids: CASSPPSRGAHGELFF. Full variable domain (outside the CDR3, taken from reference TRBV18 and TRBJ2-2): NAGVMQNPRHLVRRRGQEARLRCSPMKGHSHVYWYRQLPEEGLKFMVYLQKENIIDESGMPKERFSAEFPKEGPSILRIQQVVRGDSAAYFCASSPPSRGAHGELFFGEGSRLTVL.

V is TRBV4-1 and J is TRBJ2-7, with TRBD2 as a possible D gene (6 bases). From germline, CDR1 is MGHRA and CDR2 YSYEKL. There are 15 residues in the CDR3. With 0 bases removed from V and 1 base from J, the gap between germline ends came to 10 bases. CDR3 region: CASSQEERVSYEQYF. CDR3 nucleotide sequence: TGCGCCAGCAGCCAAGAGGAGCGGGTTTCCTACGAGCAGTACTTC.

The chain has TRBV6-5 and TRBJ1-5, with 9 bases lining up with TRBD1. The CDR3 has 15 amino acids. With V trimmed by 9 bases and J by 2 bases, 8 bases remained unmatched. The germline CDR1 and CDR2 sequences are MNHEY and SVGAGI. This CDR3 is CASYRDRVGNQPQHF. CDR3 coding DNA: TGTGCCAGTTACAGGGACAGGGTTGGCAATCAGCCCCAGCATTTT.

V and J are TRBV6-6 and TRBJ1-2; 9 bases fit TRBD1. CDR1 is MNHNY and CDR2 is SVGAGI in the germline V gene (reference sequence). The V and J ends lost 7 bases and 6 bases, in that order; junction bases with no gene match: 12. CDR3 length: 15 amino acids. Written as DNA, the CDR3 is TGTGCCAGCAACCAACAGGGGGCCGAGGTCGATGGCTACACCTTC. Its translation is CASNQQGAEVDGYTF.

The chain combines TRBV12-3 or TRBV12-4 with TRBJ1-2, with D tentatively TRBD1 (6 bases). This CDR3 is 13 amino acids long. The ends were cut back, 7 bases at V and 8 bases at J, with 17 bases in the middle. CDR3 region: CASTPRGASGYTF. The CDR3, as DNA: TGTGCCAGCACCCCGCGGGGGGCGAGCGGCTACACCTTC.

The genes are TRBV5-4 and TRBJ2-2, with TRBD2 matching 7 bases. Germline V gene lookup returns CDR1 SGHNT and CDR2 YYREEE (reference sequence). V lost 7 bases, J lost 0 bases, and 6 bases stayed unmatched. This CDR3 is built from 15 residues. CDR3 amino acids: CASGAGRANTGELFF. For the CDR3, the DNA is TGTGCCAGCGGTGCAGGGAGGGCGAACACCGGGGAGCTGTTTTTT.

The V and J genes are TRBV28 and TRBJ2-1, with 14 nucleotides matching TRBD2. There are 14 residues in the CDR3. Germline CDR1 is MDHEN and CDR2 is SYDVKM. Trimming removed 7 bases from V and 7 bases from J; junction bases left unmatched: 3. CDR3 DNA sequence: TGTGCCAGCAAGGGGACTAGCGGGAGAAATGAGCAGTTCTTC. This codes for CASKGTSGRNEQFF.

This chain joins TRBV7-9 and TRBJ1-4, with D perhaps TRBD1 (5 bases). This CDR3 has 17 amino acids. Germline V gene lookup returns CDR1 SEHNR and CDR2 FQNEAQ (reference sequence). The ends were cut back, 5 bases at V and 7 bases at J, with 23 bases in the middle. The CDR3 loop reads CASSTRSDWGVGEKLFF. CDR3 bases: TGTGCCAGCAGCACCCGGTCAGATTGGGGCGTGGGTGAAAAACTGTTTTTT.

The V and J genes are TRBV9 and TRBJ2-3; D might be TRBD2 (5 bases). The CDR3 sequence is 12 residues long. The V gene lost 2 bases and the J gene lost 5 bases, with 6 bases spanning the gap. In germline, CDR1 is SGDLS, CDR2 YYNGEE. DNA for the CDR3: TGTGCCAGCAGCGTGGGGAGAGATACGCAGTATTTT. It codes for CASSVGRDTQYF.

The chain recombines TRBV7-6 with TRBJ1-2, with D maybe TRBD1 (5 bases). The CDR3 spans 14 residues. CDR1 SGHVS and CDR2 FNYEAQ come from the germline V gene. The V end was cut by 1 base, the J end by 4 bases, with 10 bases between. In DNA form, the CDR3 reads TGTGCCAGCAGCTTAGGCGGGGCCCGCTATGGCTACACCTTC. It encodes CASSLGGARYGYTF.

The rearrangement joins TRBV7-2 to TRBJ2-1, with 9 bases fitting TRBD1. V lost 5 bases and J lost 7; bases outside the gene matches: 9. This CDR3 is 15 amino acids long. In germline, CDR1 is SGHTA, CDR2 FQGNSA. DNA for the CDR3: TGTGCCAGCAGCCCCTACAGGGGGCGTGAGAATGAGCAGTTCTTC. This sequence encodes CASSPYRGRENEQFF.